The rows below give T cell receptor beta chains drawn from one sample of a study of T cells in localized non-small cell lung cancer. Repertoires were generated with immunoSEQ multiplex PCR, while TCRdb's copy carries only in-frame clones and drops some. The table shows 50,000 to 65,000 clones, with 81% occurring only once. The sequences come from PBMCs, collected before any cancer treatment. These receptor sequences come from a man aged 40 to 69 with stage II lung adenocarcinoma. The CDR3 runs from the conserved cysteine through the conserved F or W. A D gene is named only where the DNA matches it firmly. For some rows the clone size is stated as once, few or many, or as a class when expanded; others skip it.

V gene,clone size,CDR3 length,D gene,CDR3 protein
TRBV6-1,once,17,-,CASSGGVQWSSYNEQFF
TRBV4-3,-,14,-,CASSQAPGYNEQFF
TRBV5-1,-,16,-,CASSLAGGDMNTEAFF
TRBV5-1,-,14,TRBD2,CASSSTGGQETQYF
TRBV2,few,17,-,CASTPMLLSARNTEAFF
TRBV6-5,-,15,-,CASSYSGQQTEKLFF
TRBV6-1,once,17,-,CASSERGRGASNQPQHF
TRBV10-3,-,15,-,CATRTQGGAGETQYF
TRBV15,-,14,TRBD2,CATSRSSGYNEQFF
TRBV4-3,once,15,TRBD1,CASSQRTGGTYEQYF
TRBV18,-,15,TRBD1,CASSVGQGVNTEAFF
TRBV30,-,14,TRBD1,CAWSPDRAYYGYTF
TRBV9,-,18,TRBD2,CASSVDSGRAKGTGELFF
TRBV4-1,-,13,TRBD2,CASSQGLAGEQFF
TRBV2,once,15,TRBD2,CASTRLAGHQETQYF
TRBV9,-,14,-,CASSVGTLGETQYF
TRBV27,-,13,-,CASSLSDSNIQYF
TRBV2,-,16,TRBD1,CASRVDREVRNTEAFF
TRBV5-1,-,15,TRBD1,CASSPSRQGGTEAFF
TRBV27,-,14,-,CASSPDGIMVAQHF
TRBV7-2,-,12,-,CASSPRDQPQHF
TRBV7-2,once,16,-,CASSLLGGTHTDTQYF
TRBV18,-,13,-,CASSPRLGETQYF
TRBV5-4,-,17,-,CASSSGTYYSGANVLTF
TRBV19,-,16,-,CASSIKRTVIWNEQFF
TRBV19,-,13,-,CASSILASTEAFF
TRBV5-4,once,16,-,CASSPYLMGLNYGYTF
TRBV7-2,-,13,-,CASSSTLLYEQYF
TRBV7-9,-,14,-,CASSLGWLGETQYF
TRBV4-3,-,16,TRBD2,CASSQSPGLVADTQYF
TRBV19,few,14,TRBD1,CASRRTGGRYEQYF
TRBV20-1,few,11,-,CSALGDTEAFF
TRBV18,few,15,TRBD1,CASSPKTGGDYGYTF
TRBV5-4,-,12,-,CAIRGTNTEAFF
TRBV27,-,14,-,CASSLFPLSYEQYF
TRBV7-3,few,13,-,CASSSGTYNEQFF
TRBV5-8,-,15,TRBD1,CASSYGTVLRDEQYF
TRBV10-1,-,16,TRBD2,CASSDGLAGARETQYF
TRBV9,-,16,TRBD2,CASSPNPSGRANEQFF
TRBV12-5,-,15,-,CASGLASGQGIEAFF
TRBV14,-,13,-,CASSQVGLGGQYF
TRBV7-9,-,13,-,CASSPGVLSGYTF
TRBV27,-,14,-,CASRSRFYTYEQYF
TRBV27,-,15,-,CASRPSAGGRYGYTF
TRBV7-7,-,15,TRBD1,CASSLGQDIQETQYF
TRBV11-2,-,19,TRBD2,CASSLVMGTSGRRYNEQFF
TRBV6-1,-,15,TRBD1,CASSESGQGYNEQFF
TRBV18,-,15,-,CASSPGGHLNTEAFF
TRBV19,-,15,-,CASSGTPTTNEKLFF
TRBV11-3,-,13,-,CASPLGSYNEQFF
TRBV11-2,-,13,-,CASSSVARGEQFF
TRBV27,-,15,TRBD2,CASSSTSGYTGELFF
TRBV5-1,-,13,-,CASSLGQSGELFF
TRBV7-2,many,14,-,CASSYTNSNQPQHF
TRBV2,-,14,TRBD1,CASRKGQGNEKLFF